This TCR beta chain is from a study of CD8 T cells in ankylosing spondylitis (dated 2017 in TCRdb). About the study as a whole: The study set out to find disease-linked TCR variants by profiling T cell receptor beta repertoires in ankylosing spondylitis patients and healthy donors. In total, the full study cohort was made up of roughly 110 healthy donors and 25 ankylosing spondylitis patients. Peripheral blood samples were taken, and synovial fluid was additionally collected from ankylosing spondylitis patients. The paper as a whole reports these results and caveats: Some of the motif variants had been reported before in the synovial fluid and blood of reactive arthritis patients, a finding that suggests common disease-initiation mechanisms. The disease-linked clones had a CD8+ phenotype and were found at relatively low frequencies in peripheral blood. The disease-linked clones were reported as significantly enriched in matched synovial fluid samples from ankylosing spondylitis patients. Blood from ankylosing spondylitis patients appeared to be characterized by a TCR beta motif made up of under ten highly homologous amino acid variants.

The listed sequencing device is Illumina HiSeq 2500. Quantitative 5'-RACE with molecular barcodes was used to prepare TCR beta libraries. The authors processed their data as follows. A new computational method, built on a probabilistic model of VDJ rearrangement, was used to identify disease-linked TCR variants. TCRdb reprocessing: public reads trimmed at Q25 with fastp, clones called with MiXCR, in-frame beta chains kept. Each entry is one CDR3 protein sequence, shown with its most common DNA and genes. None of the V and J calls come from the authors' own analysis; TCRdb made them. A total of roughly 200,000 distinct CDR3 sequences appear in this sample, roughly 24% of them only once. The top ten clonotypes cover 6.6% of the sample. On this clonotype itself: Its antigen is not yet known. Per-base quality was not reported, and no clone a single base away is much larger than it.

This receptor was taken from a male donor with ankylosing spondylitis or in good health (not recorded which). Sequencing was done on a sample of blood, either unsorted or a sorted T cell fraction (not recorded which).

This receptor carries the CDR3 CASSRRSGRGDTQYF. In nucleotide form, the sequence is TGTGCCAGCAGCCGCCGTAGCGGGAGAGGAGATACGCAGTATTTT. Here the chain combines TRBV12-3 or TRBV12-4 and TRBJ2-3, with TRBD2 identical over 9 junction bases. The germline V and J ends show losses of 6 bases and 5 bases respectively, and no gene match explains 9 bases of the junction. The CDR3 sequence holds 15 residues, the cysteine and phenylalanine included. The CDR3 DNA has 45 bases and is translated from base 1.